This T cell receptor beta chain was recovered during a study of CD8 T cells in ankylosing spondylitis. The study, taken as a whole, reports: Disease-linked clones were found to be CD8+ and relatively rare in peripheral blood. What appeared characteristic of ankylosing spondylitis blood was a TCR beta motif of eight highly homologous variants. According to the report, clones linked to the disease were significantly enriched in matched synovial fluid samples taken from ankylosing spondylitis patients.

By quantitative 5'-RACE with molecular barcodes, the TCR beta libraries were made. One entry per CDR3 protein results from TCRdb running MiXCR on the 5' RACE reads. The data contain 150,000 to 200,000 distinct CDR3 sequences, under 35% of them singletons. Turning to this clonotype: Its antigen is undetermined.

This CDR3 is built from 14 residues. Trimming at V came to 8 bases and at J to 9 bases, leaving 13 bases not matched to a gene. Looked up from germline, CDR1 is MNHEY and CDR2 is SVGAGI. The chain links TRBV6-5 to TRBJ1-5; TRBD1 aligns across 7 bases. This TCR came from a male donor with ankylosing spondylitis. Sequenced sample: synovial fluid, either unsorted or a sorted T cell fraction (not recorded which). CDR3 sequence: CASGWGDSRWPQHF. The CDR3, as DNA: TGTGCCAGCGGTTGGGGGGACAGCCGTTGGCCCCAGCATTTT.